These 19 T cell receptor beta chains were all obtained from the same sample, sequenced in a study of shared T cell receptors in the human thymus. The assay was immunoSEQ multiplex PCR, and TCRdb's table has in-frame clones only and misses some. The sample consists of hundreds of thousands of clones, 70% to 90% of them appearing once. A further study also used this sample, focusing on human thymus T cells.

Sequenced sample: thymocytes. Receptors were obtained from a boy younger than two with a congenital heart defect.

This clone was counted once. The chain's CDR3 is CASSSQGTGELFF. Here the CDR3 DNA reads TGTGCCAGCAGTTCACAGGGTACCGGGGAGCTGTTTTTT. This sequence joins TRBV27 and TRBJ2-2; tentatively, D is TRBD1 (6 bases). Trimming cost V 4 bases and J 5 bases, with 8 bases left between them. Germline-derived CDR1 and CDR2 are MNHEY and SMNVEV (reference sequence). This CDR3 is built from 13 residues.

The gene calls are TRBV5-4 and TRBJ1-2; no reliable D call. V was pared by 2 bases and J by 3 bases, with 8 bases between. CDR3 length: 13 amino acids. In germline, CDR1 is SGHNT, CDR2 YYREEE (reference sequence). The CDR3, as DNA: TGTGCCAGCAGCTTACTCGGGGACTATGGCTACACCTTC. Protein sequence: CASSLLGDYGYTF. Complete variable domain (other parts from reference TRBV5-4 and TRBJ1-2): ETGVTQSPTHLIKTRGQQVTLRCSSQSGHNTVSWYQQALGQGPQFIFQYYREEENGRGNFPPRFSGLQFPNYSSELNVNALELDDSALYLCASSLLGDYGYTFGSGTRLTVV.

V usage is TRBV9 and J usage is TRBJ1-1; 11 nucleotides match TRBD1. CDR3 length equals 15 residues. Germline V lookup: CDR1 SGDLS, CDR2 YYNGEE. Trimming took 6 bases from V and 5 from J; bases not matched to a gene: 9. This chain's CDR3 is CASKKGQGETTEAFF. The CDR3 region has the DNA TGTGCCAGCAAAAAGGGACAGGGGGAAACGACTGAAGCTTTCTTT.

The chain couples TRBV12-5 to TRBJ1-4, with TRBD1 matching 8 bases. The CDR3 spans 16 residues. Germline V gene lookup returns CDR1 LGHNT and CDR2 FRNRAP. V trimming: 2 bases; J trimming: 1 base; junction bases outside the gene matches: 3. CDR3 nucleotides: TGTGCTAGTGGTTTGATACAGGGGGGAACTAATGAAAAACTGTTTTTT. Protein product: CASGLIQGGTNEKLFF.

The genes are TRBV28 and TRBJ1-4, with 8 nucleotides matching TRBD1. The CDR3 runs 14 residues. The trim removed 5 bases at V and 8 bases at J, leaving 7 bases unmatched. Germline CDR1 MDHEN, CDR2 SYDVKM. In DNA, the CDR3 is TGTGCCAGCAGTATGGACAGGGTTGACGAAAAACTGTTTTTT. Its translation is CASSMDRVDEKLFF. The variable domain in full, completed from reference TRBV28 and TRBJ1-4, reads DVKVTQSSRYLVKRTGEKVFLECVQDMDHENMFWYRQDPGLGLRLIYFSYDVKMKEKGDIPEGYSVSREKKERFSLILESASTNQTSMYLCASSMDRVDEKLFFGSGTQLSVL.

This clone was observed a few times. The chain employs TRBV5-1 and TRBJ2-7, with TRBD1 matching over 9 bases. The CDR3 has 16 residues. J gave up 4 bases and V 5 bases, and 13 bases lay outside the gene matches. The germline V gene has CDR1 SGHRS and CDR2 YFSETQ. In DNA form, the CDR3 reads TGCGCCAGCAGTCCATCCCCGGGACAGGGTTGGTACGAGCAGTACTTC. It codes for CASSPSPGQGWYEQYF.

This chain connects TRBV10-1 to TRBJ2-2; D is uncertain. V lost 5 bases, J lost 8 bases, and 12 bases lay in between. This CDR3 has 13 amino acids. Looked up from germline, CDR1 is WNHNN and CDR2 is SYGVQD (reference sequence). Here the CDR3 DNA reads TGCGCCAGCAGTCTGACTCCTCAAGGGGAGCTGTTTTTT. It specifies CASSLTPQGELFF.

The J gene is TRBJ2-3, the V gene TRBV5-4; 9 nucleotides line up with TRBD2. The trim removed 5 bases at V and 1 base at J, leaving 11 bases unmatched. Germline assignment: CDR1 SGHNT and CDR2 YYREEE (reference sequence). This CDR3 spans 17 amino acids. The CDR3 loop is CASSRAAGGQGTDTQYF. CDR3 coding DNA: TGTGCCAGCAGTCGGGCGGCGGGAGGGCAGGGCACAGATACGCAGTATTTT.

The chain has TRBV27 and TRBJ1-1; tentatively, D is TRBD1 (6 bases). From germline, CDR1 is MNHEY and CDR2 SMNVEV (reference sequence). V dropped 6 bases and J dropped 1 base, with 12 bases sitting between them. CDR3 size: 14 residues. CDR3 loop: CASSIGTPNTEAFF. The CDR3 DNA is TGTGCCAGCAGCATAGGGACACCGAACACTGAAGCTTTCTTT.

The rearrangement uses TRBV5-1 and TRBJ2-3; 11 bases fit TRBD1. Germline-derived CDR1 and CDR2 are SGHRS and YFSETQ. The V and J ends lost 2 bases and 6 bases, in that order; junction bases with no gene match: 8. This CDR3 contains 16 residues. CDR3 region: CASSFSGQGAWDTQYF. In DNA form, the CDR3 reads TGCGCCAGCAGCTTCTCAGGACAGGGGGCGTGGGATACGCAGTATTTT.

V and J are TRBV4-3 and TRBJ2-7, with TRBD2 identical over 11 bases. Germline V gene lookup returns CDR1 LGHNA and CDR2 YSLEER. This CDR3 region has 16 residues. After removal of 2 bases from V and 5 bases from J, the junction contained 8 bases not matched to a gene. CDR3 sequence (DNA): TGCGCCAGCAGCCAACAGATAGCGGGAGGGCCAGACGAGCAGTACTTC. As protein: CASSQQIAGGPDEQYF.

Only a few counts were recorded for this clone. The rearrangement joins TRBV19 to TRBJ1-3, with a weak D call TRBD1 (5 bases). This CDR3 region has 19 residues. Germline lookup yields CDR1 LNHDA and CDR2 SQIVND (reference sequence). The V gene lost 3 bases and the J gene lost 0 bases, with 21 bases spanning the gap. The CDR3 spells CASSIPPTAAGLSGNTIYF. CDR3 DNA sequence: TGTGCCAGTAGTATCCCCCCAACTGCGGCGGGGCTCTCTGGAAACACCATATATTTT.

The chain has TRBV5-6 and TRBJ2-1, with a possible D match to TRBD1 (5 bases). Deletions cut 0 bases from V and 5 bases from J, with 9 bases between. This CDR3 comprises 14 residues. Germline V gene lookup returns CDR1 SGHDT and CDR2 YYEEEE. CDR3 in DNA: TGTGCCAGCAGCTTGGATCCCAGGGACAATGAGCAGTTCTTC. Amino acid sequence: CASSLDPRDNEQFF.

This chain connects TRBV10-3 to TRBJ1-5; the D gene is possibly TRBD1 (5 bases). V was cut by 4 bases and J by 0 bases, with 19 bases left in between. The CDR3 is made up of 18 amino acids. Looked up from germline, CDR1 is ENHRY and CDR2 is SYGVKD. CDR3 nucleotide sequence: TGTGCCATCAGTGCGGGACTTACCGATAGTAATAGCAATCAGCCCCAGCATTTT. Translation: CAISAGLTDSNSNQPQHF.

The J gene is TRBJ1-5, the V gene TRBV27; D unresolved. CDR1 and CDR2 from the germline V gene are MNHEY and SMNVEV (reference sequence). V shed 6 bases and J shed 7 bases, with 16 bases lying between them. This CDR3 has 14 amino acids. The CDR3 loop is CASSLGREGQPQHF. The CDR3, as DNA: TGTGCCAGCAGCCTCGGTAGGGAGGGCCAGCCCCAGCATTTT.

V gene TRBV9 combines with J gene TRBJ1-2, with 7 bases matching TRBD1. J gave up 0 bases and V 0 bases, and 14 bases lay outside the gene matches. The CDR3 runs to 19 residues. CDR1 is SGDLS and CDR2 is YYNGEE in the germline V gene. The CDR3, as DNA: TGTGCCAGCAGCGTAGACCCTGTCGGACCGGGACAGCCTAACTATGGCTACACCTTC. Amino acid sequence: CASSVDPVGPGQPNYGYTF.

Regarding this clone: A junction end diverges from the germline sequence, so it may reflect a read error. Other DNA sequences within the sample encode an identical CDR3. The CDR3 spells CASSSRQDNSPLHF. CDR3 bases: TGTGCCAGCAGCTCCCGACAGGATAATTCCCCCCTCCACTTT. This chain connects TRBV7-6 to TRBJ1-6, with a tentative D call TRBD1 (6 bases). The CDR3 spans 14 residues. Per germline, CDR1 SGHVS and CDR2 FNYEAQ.

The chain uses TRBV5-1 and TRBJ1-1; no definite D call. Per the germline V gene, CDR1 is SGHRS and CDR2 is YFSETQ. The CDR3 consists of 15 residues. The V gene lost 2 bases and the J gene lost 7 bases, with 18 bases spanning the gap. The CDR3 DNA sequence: TGCGCCAGCAGCTTCACCCCGGGTAGCCCGAATGAAGCTTTCTTT. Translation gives CASSFTPGSPNEAFF. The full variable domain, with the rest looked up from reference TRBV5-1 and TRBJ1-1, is KAGVTQTPRYLIKTRGQQVTLSCSPISGHRSVSWYQQTPGQGLQFLFEYFSETQRNKGNFPGRFSGRQFSNSRSEMNVSTLELGDSALYLCASSFTPGSPNEAFFGQGTRLTVV.

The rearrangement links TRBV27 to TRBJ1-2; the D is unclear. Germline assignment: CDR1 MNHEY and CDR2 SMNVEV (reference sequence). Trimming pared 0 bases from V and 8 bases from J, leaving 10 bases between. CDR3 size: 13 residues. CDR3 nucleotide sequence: TGTGCCAGCAGTTTATCGTCCGGAGGGGGCTACACCTTC. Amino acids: CASSLSSGGGYTF.